This TCR beta chain is from a study of CD8 T cells in Susac syndrome. With 2 bases removed from V and 2 bases from J, the gap between germline ends came to 7 bases. This CDR3 region has 12 residues. CDR1 is SQVTM and CDR2 is ANQGSEA in the germline V gene. After extraction with the RNeasy kit, roughly 0.45 to 1 ug of the RNA was reverse transcribed using random hexamers. One entry per CDR3 protein, called by TCRdb with MiXCR from the immunoSEQ multiplex PCR reads. The repertoire holds 180,000 or so distinct CDR3 sequences, with roughly 95% as singletons. The receptor's source is a human donor in good health. Sequenced: CD4+ T cells from PBMCs. The gene calls are TRBV29-1 and TRBJ2-7, with unresolved D. For the CDR3, the DNA is TGCAGCGTTGAATCGAGCCCCTACGAGCAGTACTTC. As protein: CSVESSPYEQYF.